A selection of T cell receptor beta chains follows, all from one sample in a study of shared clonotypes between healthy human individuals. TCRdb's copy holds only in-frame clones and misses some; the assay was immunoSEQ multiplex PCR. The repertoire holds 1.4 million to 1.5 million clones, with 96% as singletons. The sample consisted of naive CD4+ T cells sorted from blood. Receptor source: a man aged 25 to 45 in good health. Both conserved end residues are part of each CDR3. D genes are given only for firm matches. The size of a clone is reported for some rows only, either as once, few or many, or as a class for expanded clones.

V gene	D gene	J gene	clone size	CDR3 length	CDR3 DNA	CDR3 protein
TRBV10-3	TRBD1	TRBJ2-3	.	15	TGTGCCATCAAGGAGGACAGGGGTTTTCGGGATACGCAGTATTTT	CAIKEDRGFRDTQYF
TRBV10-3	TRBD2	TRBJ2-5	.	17	TGTGCCATCAGTGAGTCGAGTAGCGGGAGTTGGCAAGAGACCCAGTACTTC	CAISESSSGSWQETQYF
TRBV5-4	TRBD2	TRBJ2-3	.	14	TGTGCCAGCAGCCCTAGCGGGAGTGGAGATACGCAGTATTTT	CASSPSGSGDTQYF
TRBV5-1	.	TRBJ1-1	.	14	TGCGCCAGCAGCCTAGCCGGGATGAACACTGAAGCTTTCTTT	CASSLAGMNTEAFF
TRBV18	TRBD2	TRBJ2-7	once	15	TGTGCCAGCTCATTAGGACTAGCGGGAGACTACGAGCAGTACTTC	CASSLGLAGDYEQYF
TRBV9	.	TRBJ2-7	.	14	TGTGCCAGCAGCGTAGAGTTAGCGGCCCACGAGCAGTACTTC	CASSVELAAHEQYF
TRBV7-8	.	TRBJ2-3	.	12	TGTGCCAGCAGCTTAGCGGCGGATACGCAGTATTTT	CASSLAADTQYF
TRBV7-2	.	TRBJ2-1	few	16	TGTGCCAGCAGCCGTTCCGCTAGATATCCGGACAATGAGCAGTTCTTC	CASSRSARYPDNEQFF
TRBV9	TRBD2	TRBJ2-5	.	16	TGTGCCAGCAGCGTAGCGGTGGCGGGAGGGGCCGAGACCCAGTACTTC	CASSVAVAGGAETQYF
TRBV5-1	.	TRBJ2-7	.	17	TGCGCCAGCAGCTTGTCGGGAGGGGGCTCCAACTCCTACGAGCAGTACTTC	CASSLSGGGSNSYEQYF
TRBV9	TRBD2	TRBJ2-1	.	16	TGTGCCAGCAGCGTAGATTCGGCGGGAGTGGTCAATGAGCAGTTCTTC	CASSVDSAGVVNEQFF
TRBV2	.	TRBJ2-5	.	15	TGTGCCAGCAGTGAAAGTCGACAGTACCAAGAGACCCAGTACTTC	CASSESRQYQETQYF
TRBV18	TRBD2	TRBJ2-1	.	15	TGTGCCAGCTCGCCAGCGGGAAATTTCTACAATGAGCAGTTCTTC	CASSPAGNFYNEQFF
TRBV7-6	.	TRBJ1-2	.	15	TGTGCCAGCAGCTTAAGCGCAGCGTCAGTGGATGGCTACACCTTC	CASSLSAASVDGYTF
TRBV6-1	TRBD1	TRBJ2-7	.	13	TGTGCCACCAGTCGACAGGGGTACTACGAGCAGTACTTC	CATSRQGYYEQYF
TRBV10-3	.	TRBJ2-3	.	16	TGTGCCAGCAGAAGAAAAACAGGGCCCAGCACAGATACGCAGTATTTT	CASRRKTGPSTDTQYF
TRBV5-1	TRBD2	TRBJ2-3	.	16	TGCGCCAGCAGCTTGTCACTAGCGGGAGTGTCATATACGCAGTATTTT	CASSLSLAGVSYTQYF
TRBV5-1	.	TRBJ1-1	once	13	TGCGCCAGCAGCGGCGTCAAGAACACTGAAGCTTTCTTT	CASSGVKNTEAFF
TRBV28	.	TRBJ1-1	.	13	TGTGCCAGCAGTTTATCCGGGAACACTGAAGCTTTCTTT	CASSLSGNTEAFF
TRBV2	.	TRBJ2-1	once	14	TGTGCCAGCAGGGAGGCACCGCGATACAATGAGCAGTTCTTC	CASREAPRYNEQFF
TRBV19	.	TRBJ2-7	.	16	TGTGCCAGTAGTAACCGAACAGGGACCCGAAACTACGAGCAGTACTTC	CASSNRTGTRNYEQYF
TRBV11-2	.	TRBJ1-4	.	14	TGTGCCAGCAGCTTCTTCGGGACTAATGAAAAACTGTTTTTT	CASSFFGTNEKLFF
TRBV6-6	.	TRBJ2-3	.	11	TGTGCCAGCAGCAGCACAGATACGCAGTATTTT	CASSSTDTQYF
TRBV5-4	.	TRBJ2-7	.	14	TGTGCCAGCAGCAGATCCGGGAACTCCTACGAGCAGTACTTC	CASSRSGNSYEQYF
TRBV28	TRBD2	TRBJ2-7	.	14	TGTGCCAGCACTCTTGAGCGGGAGCGATACGAGCAGTACTTC	CASTLERERYEQYF
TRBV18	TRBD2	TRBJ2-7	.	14	TGTGCCAGCTCACCACCGGGACTACCTTACGAGCAGTACTTC	CASSPPGLPYEQYF
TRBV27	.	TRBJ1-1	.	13	TGTGCCAGCAGTTCACTAAGAAACACTGAAGCTTTCTTT	CASSSLRNTEAFF
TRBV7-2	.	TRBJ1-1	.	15	TGTGCCAGCAGCGCGGGAGGGAATTGGAACACTGAAGCTTTCTTT	CASSAGGNWNTEAFF
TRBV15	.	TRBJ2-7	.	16	TGTGCCACCAGCAGAGATCGGGGAGGCTTATCCTACGAGCAGTACTTC	CATSRDRGGLSYEQYF
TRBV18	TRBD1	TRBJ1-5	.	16	TGTGCCAGCTCACCGCTGGGACAGTATGCGAATCAGCCCCAGCATTTT	CASSPLGQYANQPQHF
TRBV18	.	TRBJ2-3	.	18	TGTGCCAGCTCACTACTTCACTTCCCTAGCGCCGGGAGAGATACGCAGTATTTT	CASSLLHFPSAGRDTQYF
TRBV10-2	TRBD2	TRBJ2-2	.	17	TGCGCCAGCAGATACGGACTAGCGGGAGGGGGGACCGGGGAGCTGTTTTTT	CASRYGLAGGGTGELFF
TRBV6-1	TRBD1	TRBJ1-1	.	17	TGTGCCAGCAGTGAACCCCGGGGGGCCAGGGGGTTCACTGAAGCTTTCTTT	CASSEPRGARGFTEAFF
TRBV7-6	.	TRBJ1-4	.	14	TGTGCCAGCAGCCTACAGGGTCCTAATGAAAAACTGTTTTTT	CASSLQGPNEKLFF
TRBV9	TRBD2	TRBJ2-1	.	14	TGTGCCAGCAGCCTTGTCGTAGCGGGAACTGAGCAGTTCTTC	CASSLVVAGTEQFF
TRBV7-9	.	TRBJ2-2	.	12	TGTGCCAGCTCGGGCTTAGCCGGGGAGCTGTTTTTT	CASSGLAGELFF
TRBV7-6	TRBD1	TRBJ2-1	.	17	TGTGCCAGCAGCTTAGCGTCGACAGGGCGCCAAGTAGATGAGCAGTTCTTC	CASSLASTGRQVDEQFF
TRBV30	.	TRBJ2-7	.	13	TGTGCCTGGAGTGACCTCGCAGGGTACGAGCAGTACTTC	CAWSDLAGYEQYF
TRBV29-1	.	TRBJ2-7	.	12	TGCAGCGTTGTGTGGGGGTCCTACGAGCAGTACTTC	CSVVWGSYEQYF
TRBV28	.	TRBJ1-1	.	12	TGTGCCAGCAGTTCAAGAAGGCCGGGGGCTTTCTTT	CASSSRRPGAFF
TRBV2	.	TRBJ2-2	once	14	TGTGCCAGCAGGGGTCGACAGACCACCGGGGAGCTGTTTTTT	CASRGRQTTGELFF
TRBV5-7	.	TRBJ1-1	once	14	TGTGCCAGCAGCTTGGTGTGGGGAAGCACTGAAGCTTTCTTT	CASSLVWGSTEAFF
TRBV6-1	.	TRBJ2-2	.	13	TGTGCCAGCAGTGACACCAACACCGGGGAGCTGTTTTTT	CASSDTNTGELFF
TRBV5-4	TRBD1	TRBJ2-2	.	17	TGTGCCAGCAGCTTGAACAGGGGGCAAGGGCACACCGGGGAGCTGTTTTTT	CASSLNRGQGHTGELFF
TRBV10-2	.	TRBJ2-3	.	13	TGCGCCAGCAGTGACCCACCGACAGATACGCAGTATTTT	CASSDPPTDTQYF
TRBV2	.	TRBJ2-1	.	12	TGTGCCAGCAGCGAGGGGGACGGTGAGCAGTTCTTC	CASSEGDGEQFF
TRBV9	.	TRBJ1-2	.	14	TGTGCCAGCAGCGTAGACAGGGACGGGGATGGCTACACCTTC	CASSVDRDGDGYTF
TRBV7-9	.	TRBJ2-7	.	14	TGTGCCAGCAGCTGGACCAGGGGTGTCTACGAGCAGTACTTC	CASSWTRGVYEQYF
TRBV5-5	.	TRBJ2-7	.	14	TGTGCCAGCAGCTTGGAGCTACGCTCCTACGAGCAGTACTTC	CASSLELRSYEQYF
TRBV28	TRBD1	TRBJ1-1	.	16	TGTGCCAGCAGTTTATGGGCAGGGGGCGGAGGCACTGAAGCTTTCTTT	CASSLWAGGGGTEAFF
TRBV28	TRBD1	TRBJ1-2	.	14	TGTGCCAGCAATTCGGGACAGGCCTTATATGGCTACACCTTC	CASNSGQALYGYTF